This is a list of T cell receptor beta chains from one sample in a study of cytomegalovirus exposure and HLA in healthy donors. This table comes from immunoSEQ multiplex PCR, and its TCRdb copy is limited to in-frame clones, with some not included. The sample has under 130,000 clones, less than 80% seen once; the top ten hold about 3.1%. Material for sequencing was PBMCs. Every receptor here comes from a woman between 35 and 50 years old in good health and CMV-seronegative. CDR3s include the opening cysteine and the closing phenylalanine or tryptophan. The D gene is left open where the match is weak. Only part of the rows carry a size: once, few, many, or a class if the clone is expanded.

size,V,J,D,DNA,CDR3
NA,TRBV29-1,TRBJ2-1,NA,TGCAGCGTTGAAGCCTTAGTGGGTTCAAGGGGCGATGAGCAGTTCTTC,CSVEALVGSRGDEQFF
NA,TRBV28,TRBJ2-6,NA,TGTGCCAGCAGTTTTGGGGAGTCTGGGGCCAACGTCCTGACTTTC,CASSFGESGANVLTF
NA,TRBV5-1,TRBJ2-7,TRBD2,TGCGCCAGCAGCCCGGGACTAGCGGGAGGGTTACCCTACGAGCAGTACTTC,CASSPGLAGGLPYEQYF
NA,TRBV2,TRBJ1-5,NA,TGTGCCAGCAGTCTCTCTTTAGGCAATCAGCCCCAGCATTTT,CASSLSLGNQPQHF
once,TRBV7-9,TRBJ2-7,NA,TGTGCCAGCAGCTGGACATCCTCCTACGAGCAGTACTTC,CASSWTSSYEQYF
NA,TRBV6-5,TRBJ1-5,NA,TGTGCCAGCAGTTCAGGGCTCGGCAATCAGCCCCAGCATTTT,CASSSGLGNQPQHF
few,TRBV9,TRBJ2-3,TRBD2,TGTGCCAGCAGCGGAAGCGGGAGGGCCCATACAGATACGCAGTATTTT,CASSGSGRAHTDTQYF
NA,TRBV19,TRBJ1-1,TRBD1,TGTGCCAGTAGTCGGGGACAGGGGGCGGTCACTGAAGCTTTCTTT,CASSRGQGAVTEAFF
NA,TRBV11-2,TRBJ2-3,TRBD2,TGTGCCAGCAGCTTACTAGCGGGAGGAAGCACAGATACGCAGTATTTT,CASSLLAGGSTDTQYF
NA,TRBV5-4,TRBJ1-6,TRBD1,TGTGCCAGCAGCCCCGACAGGGCCTATAATTCACCCCTCCACTTT,CASSPDRAYNSPLHF
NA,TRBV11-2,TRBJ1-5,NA,TGTGCCAGCAGCTTAGCCGGGGGTCAGTCCCAGCATTTT,CASSLAGGQSQHF
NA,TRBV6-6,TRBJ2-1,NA,TGTGCCAGCAGTTGGGCCGCCGGCAATGAGCAGTTCTTC,CASSWAAGNEQFF
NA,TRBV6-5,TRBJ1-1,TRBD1,TGTGCCAGCAGTTACGACCGGGACAGAGAGGAAGCTTTCTTT,CASSYDRDREEAFF
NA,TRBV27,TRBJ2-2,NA,TGTGCCAGCAGTCGGCAGGCTCACACCGGGGAGCTGTTTTTT,CASSRQAHTGELFF
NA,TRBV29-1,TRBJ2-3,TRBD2,TGCAGCCTACTAGCGGGAGGCACAGATACGCAGTATTTT,CSLLAGGTDTQYF
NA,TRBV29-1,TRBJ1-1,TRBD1,TGCAGCGTTGATCCTGGGGTTAAGGGGGCCGGGGACGCTTTCTTT,CSVDPGVKGAGDAFF
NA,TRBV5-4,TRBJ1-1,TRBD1,TGTGCCAGCAGCTTGACCCCTATCCGGGACAGGGCCACTGAAGCTTTCTTT,CASSLTPIRDRATEAFF
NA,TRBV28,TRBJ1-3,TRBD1,TGTGCCAGCAGTCCAGCGGGACAGGGACTTTGGGGCTCTGGAAACACCATATATTTT,CASSPAGQGLWGSGNTIYF
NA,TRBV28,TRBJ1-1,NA,TGTGCCAGCAGGCCCACTCAGGACATGCAGAACACTGAAGCTTTCTTT,CASRPTQDMQNTEAFF
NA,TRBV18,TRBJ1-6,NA,TGTGCCAGCTCACCAGGCCAAGGGGATTGGGGTTCACCCCTCCACTTT,CASSPGQGDWGSPLHF
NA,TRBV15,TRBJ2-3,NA,TGTGCCACCAGCAGAGATGGGGGGGGCTGGACAGATACGCAGTATTTT,CATSRDGGGWTDTQYF
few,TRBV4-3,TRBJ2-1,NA,TGCGCCAGCAGCCAAGATATCGGGGAGGAGCAGTTCTTC,CASSQDIGEEQFF
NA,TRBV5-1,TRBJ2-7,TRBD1,TGCGCCAGCAGCCGGGACAGAGCCTACGAGCAGTACTTC,CASSRDRAYEQYF
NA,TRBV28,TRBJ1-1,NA,TGTGCCAGCAGCTCCCGGGGCACTGAAGCTTTCTTT,CASSSRGTEAFF
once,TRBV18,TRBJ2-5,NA,TGTGCCAGCTCACCCGCCAGGGGTCAAGAGACCCAGTACTTC,CASSPARGQETQYF
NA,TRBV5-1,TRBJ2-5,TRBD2,TGCGCCAGCAGCCACGGGACTAGCGGGGGCCCAGAGACCCAGTACTTC,CASSHGTSGGPETQYF
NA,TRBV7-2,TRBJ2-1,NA,TGTGCCAGCAGCTTAGCCATTAGCTCCTACAATGAGCAGTTCTTC,CASSLAISSYNEQFF
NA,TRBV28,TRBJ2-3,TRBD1,TGTGCCAGCAGTTTACTACTCGGGGGACAGGGAATGGGGGATACTGGCACAGATACGCAGTATTTT,CASSLLLGGQGMGDTGTDTQYF
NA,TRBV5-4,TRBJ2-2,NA,TGTGCCAGCAGCTTTGACCTCGAGGGAAGCACCGGGGAGCTGTTTTTT,CASSFDLEGSTGELFF
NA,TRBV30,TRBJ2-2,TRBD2,TGTGCCTGGAGTGTCCTCGGGGGGGCAGACACCGGGGAGCTGTTTTTT,CAWSVLGGADTGELFF
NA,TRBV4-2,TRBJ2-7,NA,TGTGCCAGCAGCCAAGAGGGAGCAGGGGCCTACGAGCAGTACTTC,CASSQEGAGAYEQYF
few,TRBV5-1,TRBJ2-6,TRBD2,TGCGCCAGCAGCTCGACTAGCGGGGCCGAATCTGGGGCCAACGTCCTGACTTTC,CASSSTSGAESGANVLTF
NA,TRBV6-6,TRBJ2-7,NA,TGTGCCACCACCTACGAATACGAGCAGTACTTC,CATTYEYEQYF
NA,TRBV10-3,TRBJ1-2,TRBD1,TGTGCCATCAGTGAGTCGGGTACAGGGGACGGCTACACCTTC,CAISESGTGDGYTF
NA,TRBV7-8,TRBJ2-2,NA,TGTGCCAGCAGCAGCACCGGACAGCTGTTCGCGAACACCGGGGAGCTGTTTTTT,CASSSTGQLFANTGELFF
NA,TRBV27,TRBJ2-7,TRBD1,TGTGCCAGCAGACGGACAGGGGACTCCTACGAGCAGTACTTC,CASRRTGDSYEQYF
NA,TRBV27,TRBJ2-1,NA,TGTGCCAGCAGTTTCGACTTAATCAACTCCTACAATGAGCAGTTCTTC,CASSFDLINSYNEQFF
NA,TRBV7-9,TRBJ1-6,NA,TGTGCCAGCAGCTCAGAAGGGGCGGACTATAATTCACCCCTCCACTTT,CASSSEGADYNSPLHF
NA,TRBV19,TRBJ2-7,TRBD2,TGTGCCAGTAGTCTAGCGGGACTGAGCCAGTACGAGCAGTACTTC,CASSLAGLSQYEQYF
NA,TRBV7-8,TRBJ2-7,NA,TGTGCCAGCAGCTCTCAGGGGGAGGCCTACGAGCAGTACTTC,CASSSQGEAYEQYF
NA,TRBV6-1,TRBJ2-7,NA,TGTGCCAGCAGTCCGCGGACTTTCTACGAGCAGTACTTC,CASSPRTFYEQYF
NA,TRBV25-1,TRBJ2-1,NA,TGTGCCAGCAGTGAAGGGGCGACCTACAATGAGCAGTTCTTC,CASSEGATYNEQFF